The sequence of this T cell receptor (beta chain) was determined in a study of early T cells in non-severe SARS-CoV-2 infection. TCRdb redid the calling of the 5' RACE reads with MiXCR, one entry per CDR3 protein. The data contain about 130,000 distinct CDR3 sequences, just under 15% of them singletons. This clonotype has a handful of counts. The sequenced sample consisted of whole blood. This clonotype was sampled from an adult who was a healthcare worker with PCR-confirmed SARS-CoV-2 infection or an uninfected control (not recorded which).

CDR3 sequence reads: CASSFRGQPQHF. Here the CDR3 DNA reads TGTGCCAGCAGCTTTAGGGGGCAGCCCCAGCATTTT. The chain uses TRBV5-6 and TRBJ1-5; tentative D call: TRBD1 (6 bases). The CDR3 spans 12 residues. Between the trimmed V and J ends, which lost 2 bases and 7 bases, there was a span of 7 bases. Germline CDR1 reads SGHDT; CDR2 reads YYEEEE.